This TCR beta chain came from a study of blood T cell repertoires in COVID-19. As for the study in general: Specimens from acute and convalescent COVID-19 originated in the United States, Italy and Spain. Sample material is recorded as cDNA or gDNA derived from T cells, B-cell-depleted T cells, or PBMCs.

Authors' data handling: Nucleated cell number was recorded as an estimate derived from reference gene primer amplification. Using immunoSEQ multiplex PCR, the repertoire was profiled, and TCRdb retains in-frame clones only, with some absent. The DNA was the basis for D and trimming; V, J and clone size are from that table. Among 120,000 or so clones listed, around 82% were seen once. V dropped 4 bases and J dropped 9 bases, with 10 bases sitting between them. This CDR3 region has 13 residues. In germline, CDR1 is SGHDN, CDR2 FVKESK. This TCR was recovered from a woman in her sixties with acute or convalescent COVID-19. The rearrangement joins TRBV14 to TRBJ1-6, with a tentative D call TRBD1 (6 bases). Sequencing was done on a sample of peripheral blood. In nucleotides, the CDR3 is TGTGCCAGCAGCCCATTCAGGGGTTCACCCCTCCACTTT. It translates to CASSPFRGSPLHF.